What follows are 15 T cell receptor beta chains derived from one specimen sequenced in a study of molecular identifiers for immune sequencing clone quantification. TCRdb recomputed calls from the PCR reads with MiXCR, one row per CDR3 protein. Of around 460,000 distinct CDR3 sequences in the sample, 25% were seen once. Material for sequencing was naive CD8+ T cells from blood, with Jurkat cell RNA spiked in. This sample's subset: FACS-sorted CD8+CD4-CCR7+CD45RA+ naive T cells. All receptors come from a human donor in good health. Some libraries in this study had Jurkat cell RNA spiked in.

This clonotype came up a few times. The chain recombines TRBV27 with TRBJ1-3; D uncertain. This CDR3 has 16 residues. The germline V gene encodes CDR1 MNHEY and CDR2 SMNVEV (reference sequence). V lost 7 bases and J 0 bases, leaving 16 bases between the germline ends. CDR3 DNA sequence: TGTGCCAGCACCCTCGTGGAGGGCAACTCTGGAAACACCATATATTTT. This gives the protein CASTLVEGNSGNTIYF.

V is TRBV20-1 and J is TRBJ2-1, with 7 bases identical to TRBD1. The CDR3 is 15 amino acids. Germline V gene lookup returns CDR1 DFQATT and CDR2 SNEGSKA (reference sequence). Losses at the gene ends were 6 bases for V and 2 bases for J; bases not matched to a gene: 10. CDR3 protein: CSANDRAGTYNEQFF. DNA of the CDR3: TGCAGTGCAAATGACAGGGCGGGCACCTACAATGAGCAGTTCTTC.

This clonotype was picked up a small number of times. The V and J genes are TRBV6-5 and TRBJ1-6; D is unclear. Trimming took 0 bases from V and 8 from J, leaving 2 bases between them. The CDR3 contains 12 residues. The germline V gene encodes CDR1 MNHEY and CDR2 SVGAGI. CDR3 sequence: CASSYSYSPLHF. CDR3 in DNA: TGTGCCAGCAGTTACTCGTATTCACCCCTCCACTTT.

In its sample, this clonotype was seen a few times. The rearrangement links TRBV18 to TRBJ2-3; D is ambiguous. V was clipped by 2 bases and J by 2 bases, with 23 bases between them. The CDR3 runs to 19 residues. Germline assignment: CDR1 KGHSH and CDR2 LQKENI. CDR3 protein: CASSPTIPTATSYTDTQYF. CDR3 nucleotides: TGTGCCAGCTCACCAACGATTCCAACTGCAACGTCCTACACAGATACGCAGTATTTT.

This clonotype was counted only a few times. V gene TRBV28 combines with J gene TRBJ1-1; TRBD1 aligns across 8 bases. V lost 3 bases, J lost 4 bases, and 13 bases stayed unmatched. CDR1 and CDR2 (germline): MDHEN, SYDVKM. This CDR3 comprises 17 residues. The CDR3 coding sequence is TGTGCCAGCAGTTTCCCCCGAAGTGGTACAGGGGGCACTGAAGCTTTCTTT. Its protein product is CASSFPRSGTGGTEAFF.

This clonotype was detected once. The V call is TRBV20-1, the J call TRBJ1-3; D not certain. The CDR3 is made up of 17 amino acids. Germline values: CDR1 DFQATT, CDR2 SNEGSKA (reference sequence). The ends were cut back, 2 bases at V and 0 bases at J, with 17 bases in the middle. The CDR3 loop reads CSARIPPSASSGNTIYF. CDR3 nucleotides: TGCAGTGCTAGAATACCCCCGTCCGCCAGCTCTGGAAACACCATATATTTT.

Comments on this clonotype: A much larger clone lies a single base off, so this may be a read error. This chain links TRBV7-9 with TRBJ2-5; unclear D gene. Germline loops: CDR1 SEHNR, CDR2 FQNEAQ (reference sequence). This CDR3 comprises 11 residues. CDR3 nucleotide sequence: TGTGCCAGCAGCCCATACGAGATCCAGTACTTC. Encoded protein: CASSPYEIQYF. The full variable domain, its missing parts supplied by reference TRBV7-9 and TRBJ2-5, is DTGVSQNPRHKITKRGQNVTFRCDPISEHNRLYWYRQTLGQGPEFLTYFQNEAQLEKSRLLSDRFSAERPKGSFSTLEIQRTEQGDSAMYLCASSPYEIQYFGPGTRLLVL.

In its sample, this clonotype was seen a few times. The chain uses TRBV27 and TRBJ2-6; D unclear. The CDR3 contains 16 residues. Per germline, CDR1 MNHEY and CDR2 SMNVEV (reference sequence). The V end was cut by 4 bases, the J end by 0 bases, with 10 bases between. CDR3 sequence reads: CASSSIGLSGANVLTF. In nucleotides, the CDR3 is TGTGCCAGCAGTTCCATCGGTCTCTCTGGGGCCAACGTCCTGACTTTC.

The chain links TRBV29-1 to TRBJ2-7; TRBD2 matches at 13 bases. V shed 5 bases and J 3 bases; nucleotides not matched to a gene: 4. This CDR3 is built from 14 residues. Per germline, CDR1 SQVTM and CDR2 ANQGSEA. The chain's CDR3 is CSVRTSGSFYEQYF. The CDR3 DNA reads TGCAGCGTTAGGACTAGCGGGAGTTTCTACGAGCAGTACTTC.

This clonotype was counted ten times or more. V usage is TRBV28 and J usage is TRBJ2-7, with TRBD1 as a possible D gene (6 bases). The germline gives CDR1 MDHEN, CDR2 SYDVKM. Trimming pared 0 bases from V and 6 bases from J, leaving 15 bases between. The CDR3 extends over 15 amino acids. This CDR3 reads CASSLWGARSPEQYF. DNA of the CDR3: TGTGCCAGCAGTTTATGGGGGGCGCGGAGCCCCGAGCAGTACTTC.

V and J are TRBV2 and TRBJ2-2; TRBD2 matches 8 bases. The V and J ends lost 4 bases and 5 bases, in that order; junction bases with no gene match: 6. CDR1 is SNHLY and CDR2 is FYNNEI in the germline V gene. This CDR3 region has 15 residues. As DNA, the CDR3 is TGTGCCAGCAGTGGTGTCGGGAGGGGGACCGGGGAGCTGTTTTTT. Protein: CASSGVGRGTGELFF.

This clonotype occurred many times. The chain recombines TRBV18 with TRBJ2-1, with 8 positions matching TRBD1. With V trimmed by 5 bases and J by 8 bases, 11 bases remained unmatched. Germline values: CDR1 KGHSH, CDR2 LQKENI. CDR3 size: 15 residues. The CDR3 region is CASSDGQGRSYEQFF. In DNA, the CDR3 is TGTGCCAGCTCAGACGGACAGGGCCGGTCCTATGAGCAGTTCTTC.

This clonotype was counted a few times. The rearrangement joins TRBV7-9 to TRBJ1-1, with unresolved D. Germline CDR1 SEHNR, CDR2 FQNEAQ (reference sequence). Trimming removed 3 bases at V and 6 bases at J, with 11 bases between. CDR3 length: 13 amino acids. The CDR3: CASSFQVFPEAFF. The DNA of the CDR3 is TGTGCCAGCAGCTTCCAGGTTTTTCCTGAAGCTTTCTTT. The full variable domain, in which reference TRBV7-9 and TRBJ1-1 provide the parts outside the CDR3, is DTGVSQNPRHKITKRGQNVTFRCDPISEHNRLYWYRQTLGQGPEFLTYFQNEAQLEKSRLLSDRFSAERPKGSFSTLEIQRTEQGDSAMYLCASSFQVFPEAFFGQGTRLTVV.

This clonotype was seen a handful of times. In nucleotides, the CDR3 is TGTGCCATCAGTCTTACAGGGGACGTAGCCAAAAACATTCAGTACTTC. Translating gives CAISLTGDVAKNIQYF. The chain couples TRBV10-3 to TRBJ2-4; 7 bases fit TRBD1. This CDR3 spans 16 amino acids. The germline V gene encodes CDR1 ENHRY and CDR2 SYGVKD. V shed 5 bases and J 0 bases; nucleotides not matched to a gene: 7.

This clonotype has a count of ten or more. CDR3 nucleotides: TGTGCCAGCAGTGACGGGGGAAAGTACGAGCAGTACTTC. Encoded protein: CASSDGGKYEQYF. The chain employs TRBV2 and TRBJ2-7; D possibly corresponds to TRBD2 (6 bases). From germline, CDR1 is SNHLY and CDR2 FYNNEI. V was cut by 3 bases and J by 4 bases, with 10 bases left in between. The CDR3 length is 13 residues. Together with reference TRBV2 and TRBJ2-7, the CDR3 gives the full variable domain: EPEVTQTPSHQVTQMGQEVILRCVPISNHLYFYWYRQILGQKVEFLVSFYNNEISEKSEIFDDQFSVERPDGSNFTLKIRSTKLEDSAMYFCASSDGGKYEQYFGPGTRLTVT.